This T cell receptor (beta chain) was obtained from a study of shared clonotypes between healthy human individuals. Overall study findings and caveats: Clonotypes shared by all four donors outscored non-shared clonotypes in generation probability.

As defined, naive CD8 cells were CD45RO-negative and positively selected for CCR7, with terminally differentiated effector memory CD45RA+ cells excluded. Trimming took 7 bases from V and 7 from J; bases not matched to a gene: 8. The CDR3 loop spans 14 amino acids. Germline V gene sequence: CDR1 MNHEY, CDR2 SVGAGI. This clone was found once. What it recognizes is unknown. Sequencing used immunoSEQ multiplex PCR; TCRdb keeps in-frame clones, though not all of them. The sample includes roughly 600,000 clones, roughly 98% of them seen just once. Input material: naive CD8+ T cells sorted from blood. The TCR was taken from a man aged 25 to 45 in good health. This chain links TRBV6-5 with TRBJ2-7; the match to TRBD2 covers 12 bases. CDR3 residues: CASTWTSGTGEQYF. The CDR3 DNA is TGTGCCAGCACCTGGACTAGCGGGACGGGTGAGCAGTACTTC.